This T cell receptor beta chain is drawn from a study of control samples from healthy donors and cancer patients. Using immunoSEQ multiplex PCR, the repertoire was profiled, and TCRdb retains in-frame clones only, with some absent. The data show some 130,000 clones, about 93% seen once. CDR3 length: 15 residues. The germline CDR1 and CDR2 sequences are SGHRS and YFSETQ. V shed 3 bases and J 4 bases; nucleotides not matched to a gene: 7. The V and J genes are TRBV5-1 and TRBJ1-3, with 7 positions matching TRBD1. Input material: blood. The source of this sequence is a man aged 40-49 years in good health. The CDR3: CASSSEGALGNTIYF. The DNA of the CDR3 is TGCGCCAGCAGCTCCGAGGGGGCCCTGGGAAACACCATATATTTT.